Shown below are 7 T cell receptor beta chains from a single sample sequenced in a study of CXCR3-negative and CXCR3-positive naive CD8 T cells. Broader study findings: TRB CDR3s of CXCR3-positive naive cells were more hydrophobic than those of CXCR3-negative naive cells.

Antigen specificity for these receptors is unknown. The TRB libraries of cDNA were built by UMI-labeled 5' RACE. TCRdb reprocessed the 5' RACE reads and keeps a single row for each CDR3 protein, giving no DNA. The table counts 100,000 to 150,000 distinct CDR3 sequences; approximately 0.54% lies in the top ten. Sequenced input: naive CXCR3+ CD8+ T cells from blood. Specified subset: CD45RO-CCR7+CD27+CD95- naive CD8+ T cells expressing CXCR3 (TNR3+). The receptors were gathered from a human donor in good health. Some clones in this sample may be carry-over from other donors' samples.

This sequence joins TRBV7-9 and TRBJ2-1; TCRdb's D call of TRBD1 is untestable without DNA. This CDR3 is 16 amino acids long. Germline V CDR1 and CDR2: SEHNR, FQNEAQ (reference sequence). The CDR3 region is CASSLNSGPNYNEQFF.

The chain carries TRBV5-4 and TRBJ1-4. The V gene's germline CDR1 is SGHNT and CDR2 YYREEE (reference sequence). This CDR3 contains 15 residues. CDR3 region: CASSITGATNEKLFF.

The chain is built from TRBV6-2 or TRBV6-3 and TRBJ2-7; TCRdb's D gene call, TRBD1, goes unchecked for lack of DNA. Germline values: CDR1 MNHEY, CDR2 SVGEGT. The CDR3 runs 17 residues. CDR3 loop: CASSPSPLRQGHYEQYF.

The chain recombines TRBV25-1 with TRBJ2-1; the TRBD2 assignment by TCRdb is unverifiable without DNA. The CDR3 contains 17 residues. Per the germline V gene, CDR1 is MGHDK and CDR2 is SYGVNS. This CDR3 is CASSDFPSGYSYNEQFF.

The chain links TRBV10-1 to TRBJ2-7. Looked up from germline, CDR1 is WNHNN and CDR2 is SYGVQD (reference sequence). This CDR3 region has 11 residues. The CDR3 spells CASRGTYEQYF.

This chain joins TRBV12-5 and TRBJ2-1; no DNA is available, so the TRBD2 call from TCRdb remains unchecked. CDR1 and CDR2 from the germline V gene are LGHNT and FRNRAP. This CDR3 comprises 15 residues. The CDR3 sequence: CASGPRTSGRSEQFF.

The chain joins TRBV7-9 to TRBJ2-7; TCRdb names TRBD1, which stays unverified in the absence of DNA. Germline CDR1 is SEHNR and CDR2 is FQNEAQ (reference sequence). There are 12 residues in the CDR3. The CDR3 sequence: CASSATGNEQYF.